These 15 T cell receptor beta chains share one sample of origin, sequenced in a study of cytomegalovirus exposure and HLA in healthy donors. The PCR ran on 60 Vbeta and 13 Jbeta primers. Repertoires were generated with immunoSEQ multiplex PCR, while TCRdb's copy carries only in-frame clones and drops some. The sample includes over 85,000 clones, approximately 76% of them seen just once. Sequenced: PBMCs. The source is a man aged 35-49 years in good health and CMV-seronegative.

V gene TRBV28 combines with J gene TRBJ1-5, with 9 bases fitting TRBD1. CDR3 length: 16 amino acids. V lost 5 bases and J lost 3; bases outside the gene matches: 8. Per the germline V gene, CDR1 is MDHEN and CDR2 is SYDVKM. The DNA for the CDR3 is TGTGCCAGCAGTAAAAGGACAGGGGTATACAATCAGCCCCAGCATTTT. As protein: CASSKRTGVYNQPQHF.

The chain couples TRBV11-3 to TRBJ2-1; 10 bases are shared with TRBD2. CDR1 is SGHNT, CDR2 YENEEA, per germline. CDR3 size: 15 residues. Trimming removed 1 base from V and 7 bases from J; junction bases left unmatched: 4. CDR3 nucleotide sequence: TGTGCCAGCAGCTTAGGAGGTAGCGGGAGGAATGAGCAGTTCTTC. Protein product: CASSLGGSGRNEQFF.

This sequence joins TRBV6-1 and TRBJ1-1; D may be TRBD1 (6 bases). Germline lookup yields CDR1 MNHNS and CDR2 SASEGT. The CDR3 has 14 residues. Trimming removed 10 bases at V and 4 bases at J, with 19 bases between. CDR3 DNA: TGTGCCACCAACAGGGTGCCCCGGGGCACTGAAGCTTTCTTT. Its translation is CATNRVPRGTEAFF.

The chain combines TRBV7-9 with TRBJ1-4, with D perhaps TRBD1 (5 bases). Germline V gene data show CDR1 as SEHNR and CDR2 as FQNEAQ (reference sequence). This CDR3 has 15 residues. V lost 1 base to trimming and J lost 6 bases, with 12 bases between them. CDR3 residues: CASSLGGGSYEKLFF. DNA of the CDR3: TGTGCCAGCAGCTTAGGGGGCGGATCGTATGAAAAACTGTTTTTT.

V usage is TRBV9 and J usage is TRBJ2-3; D is possibly TRBD2 (5 bases). Germline V gives CDR1 SGDLS, CDR2 YYNGEE. This CDR3 is built from 14 residues. The ends were cut back, 1 base at V and 3 bases at J, with 9 bases in the middle. CDR3 residues: CASSVLAGTDTQYF. The CDR3, as DNA: TGTGCCAGCAGCGTACTTGCGGGTACAGATACGCAGTATTTT.

The gene calls are TRBV19 and TRBJ2-3, with D uncertain. V was shortened by 3 bases and J by 2 bases, with 12 bases between the two germline ends. This CDR3 is 15 amino acids long. The germline gives CDR1 LNHDA, CDR2 SQIVND (reference sequence). CDR3 in amino acids: CASSISSADTDTQYF. The CDR3 nucleotides are TGTGCCAGTAGTATTTCGAGCGCAGACACAGATACGCAGTATTTT. Filled out from reference TRBV19 and TRBJ2-3, the complete variable domain reads DGGITQSPKYLFRKEGQNVTLSCEQNLNHDAMYWYRQDPGQGLRLIYYSQIVNDFQKGDIAEGYSVSREKKESFPLTVTSAQKNPTAFYLCASSISSADTDTQYFGPGTRLTVL.

This clone has only one observation. V and J are TRBV30 and TRBJ2-3, with 13 positions matching TRBD2. The CDR3 is made up of 15 amino acids. J was trimmed by 5 bases and V by 1 base; bases with no gene match: 3. In germline, CDR1 is GTSNPN, CDR2 SVGIG (reference sequence). CDR3 in amino acids: CAWSGLAGGIDTQYF. The CDR3 bases are TGTGCCTGGAGTGGACTAGCGGGAGGAATAGATACGCAGTATTTT.

The rearrangement joins TRBV9 to TRBJ1-2; 8 nucleotides agree with TRBD1. CDR1 SGDLS and CDR2 YYNGEE come from the germline V gene. The J segment lost 5 bases and the V segment lost 4 bases, leaving 10 bases of the junction unmatched. The CDR3 extends over 15 amino acids. CDR3: CASSTQPGTGYGYTF. The CDR3 region has the DNA TGTGCCAGCAGCACTCAACCCGGGACAGGATATGGCTACACCTTC.

V is TRBV11-2 and J is TRBJ2-1; TRBD2 aligns across 12 bases. The CDR3 covers 17 residues. With 0 bases clipped from V and 5 bases from J, the junction kept 5 bases outside the gene matches. Germline V gene lookup returns CDR1 SGHAT and CDR2 FQNNGV. CDR3 amino acids: CASSLDPLAGGHNEQFF. CDR3 DNA sequence: TGTGCCAGCAGCTTAGACCCTCTAGCGGGAGGGCACAATGAGCAGTTCTTC.

The chain carries TRBV7-9 and TRBJ1-6, with 10 bases matching TRBD1. Germline CDR1 and CDR2: SEHNR and FQNEAQ (reference sequence). The CDR3 spans 15 residues. Germline trimming cut 5 bases from V and 9 bases from J; bases unmatched to any gene: 7. The CDR3 protein is CASSPGQGKGSPLHF. CDR3 nucleotides: TGTGCCAGCAGCCCGGGACAGGGGAAGGGTTCACCCCTCCACTTT.

The CDR3 nucleotides are TGTGCCAGTAGTATAGGGACGGGACTCTACGAGCAGTACTTC. Its translation: CASSIGTGLYEQYF. V gene TRBV19 combines with J gene TRBJ2-7; D possibly corresponds to TRBD2 (6 bases). From germline, CDR1 is LNHDA and CDR2 SQIVND (reference sequence). The ends were cut back, 1 base at V and 3 bases at J, with 10 bases in the middle. This CDR3 is built from 14 residues.

V gene TRBV27 combines with J gene TRBJ2-5; a possible D gene is TRBD2 (5 bases). Trimming left V 7 bases short and J 5 bases short, with 17 bases between. The CDR3 has 14 residues. Germline V lookup: CDR1 MNHEY, CDR2 SMNVEV (reference sequence). CDR3: CASTREAVKETQYF. The CDR3 region has the DNA TGTGCCAGCACCCGGGAAGCCGTCAAGGAGACCCAGTACTTC.

A few counts support this clone. At one of its ends the junction is not consistent with the germline gene, which may arise from a read error. The V gene is TRBV18, the J gene TRBJ2-7; TRBD1 matches at 11 bases. The CDR3 is made up of 15 amino acids. Germline CDR1 KGHSH, CDR2 LQKENI. The CDR3 reads CASSSPGTGGYEQYF. The CDR3 nucleotides read TGTGCCAGCTCATCACCAGGGACAGGGGGATACGAGCAGTACTTC.

The chain recombines TRBV28 with TRBJ2-3, with 8 nucleotides matching TRBD2. Germline loops: CDR1 MDHEN, CDR2 SYDVKM. The CDR3 extends over 14 amino acids. The trim removed 8 bases at V and 4 bases at J, leaving 8 bases unmatched. DNA for the CDR3: TGTGCCAGCGCAACGGGGGGGATTGCAGATACGCAGTATTTT. Translated, it gives CASATGGIADTQYF.

The chain recombines TRBV4-1 with TRBJ2-2; unclear D gene. V was trimmed by 4 bases and J by 6 bases, leaving 9 bases between them. The germline V gene has CDR1 MGHRA and CDR2 YSYEKL. The CDR3 has 13 amino acids. This CDR3 reads CASSPLVSGELFF. For the CDR3, the DNA is TGCGCCAGCAGCCCGCTAGTTTCCGGGGAGCTGTTTTTT.